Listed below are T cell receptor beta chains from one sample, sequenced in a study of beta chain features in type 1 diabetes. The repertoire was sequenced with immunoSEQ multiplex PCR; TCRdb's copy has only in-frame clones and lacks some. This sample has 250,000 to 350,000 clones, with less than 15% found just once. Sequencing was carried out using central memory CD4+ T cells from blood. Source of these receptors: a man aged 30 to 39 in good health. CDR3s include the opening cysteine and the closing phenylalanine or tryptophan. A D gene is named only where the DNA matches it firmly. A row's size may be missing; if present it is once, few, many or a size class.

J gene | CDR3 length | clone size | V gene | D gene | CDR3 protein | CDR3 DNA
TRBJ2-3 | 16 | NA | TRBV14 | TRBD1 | CASSLTGTGKPDTQYF | TGTGCCAGCAGCCTTACGGGGACAGGGAAACCAGATACGCAGTATTTT
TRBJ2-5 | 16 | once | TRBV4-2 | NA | CASSQTGQLYQETQYF | TGTGCCAGCAGCCAGACAGGACAATTGTACCAAGAGACCCAGTACTTC
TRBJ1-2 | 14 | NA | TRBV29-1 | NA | CSVVAGSANYGYTF | TGCAGCGTTGTTGCAGGGTCAGCTAACTATGGCTACACCTTC
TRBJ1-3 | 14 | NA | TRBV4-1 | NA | CASSHGGPGNTIYF | TGCGCCAGCAGCCATGGGGGACCTGGAAACACCATATATTTT
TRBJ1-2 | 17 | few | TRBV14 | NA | CASSQKPPARGHYGYTF | TGTGCCAGCAGCCAAAAACCGCCGGCCAGGGGTCACTATGGCTACACCTTC
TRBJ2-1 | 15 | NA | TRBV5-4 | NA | CASSRAGAPGNEQFF | TGTGCCAGCAGCAGGGCGGGGGCCCCGGGGAATGAGCAGTTCTTC
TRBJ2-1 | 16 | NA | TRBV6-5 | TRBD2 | CASSYFGGWSYNEQFF | TGTGCCAGCAGTTACTTCGGGGGGTGGTCCTACAATGAGCAGTTCTTC
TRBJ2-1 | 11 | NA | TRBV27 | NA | CASSGGTPGFF | TGTGCCAGCAGTGGCGGGACGCCTGGATTCTTC
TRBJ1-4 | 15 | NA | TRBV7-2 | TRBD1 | CASSPSDRDHEKLFF | TGTGCCAGCAGCCCAAGCGACAGGGACCATGAAAAACTGTTTTTT
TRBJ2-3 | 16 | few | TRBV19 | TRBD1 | CASSDRVRGRTDTQYF | TGTGCCAGTAGTGACAGGGTTCGGGGCCGCACAGATACGCAGTATTTT
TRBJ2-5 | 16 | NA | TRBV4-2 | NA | CASSQESARGAWTQYF | TGTGCCAGCAGCCAAGAATCGGCCAGGGGGGCGTGGACCCAGTACTTC
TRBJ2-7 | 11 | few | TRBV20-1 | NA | CSAEGPYEQYF | TGCAGTGCTGAGGGACCCTACGAGCAGTACTTC
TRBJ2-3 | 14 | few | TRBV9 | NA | CASSVGQRTDTQYF | TGTGCCAGCAGCGTCGGACAAAGAACAGATACGCAGTATTTT
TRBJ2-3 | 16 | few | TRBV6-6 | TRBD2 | CASSIRLAGGPDTQYF | TGTGCCAGCAGCATCCGACTAGCGGGGGGGCCAGATACGCAGTATTTT
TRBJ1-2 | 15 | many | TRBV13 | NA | CASEVGAAAPYGYTF | TGTGCCAGCGAAGTCGGGGCCGCTGCCCCGTATGGCTACACCTTC
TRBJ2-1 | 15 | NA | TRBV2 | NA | CASSLPGLRGGEQFF | TGTGCCAGCAGTCTCCCGGGGCTTAGAGGTGGTGAGCAGTTCTTC
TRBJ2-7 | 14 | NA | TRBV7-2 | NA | CASSLERNSYEQYF | TGTGCCAGCAGCTTAGAACGCAACTCCTACGAGCAGTACTTC
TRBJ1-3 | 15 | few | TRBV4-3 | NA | CASSQGAGTGNTIYF | TGCGCCAGCAGCCAAGGGGCAGGGACTGGAAACACCATATATTTT
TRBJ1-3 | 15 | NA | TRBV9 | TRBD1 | CASSVGQGPGNTIYF | TGTGCCAGCAGCGTAGGACAGGGGCCTGGAAACACCATATATTTT
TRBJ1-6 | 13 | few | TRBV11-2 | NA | CASSTPMGPPLHF | TGTGCCAGCAGCACCCCGATGGGACCACCCCTCCACTTT
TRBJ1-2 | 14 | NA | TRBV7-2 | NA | CASSSSGFNYGYTF | TGTGCCAGCAGCTCTTCGGGCTTTAACTATGGCTACACCTTC
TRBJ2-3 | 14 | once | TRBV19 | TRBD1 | CASSTGQGADTQYF | TGTGCCAGTAGTACCGGACAGGGGGCAGATACGCAGTATTTT
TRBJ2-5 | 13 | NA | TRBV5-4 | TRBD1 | CASSFEQGKTQYF | TGTGCCAGCAGCTTCGAACAGGGGAAGACCCAGTACTTC
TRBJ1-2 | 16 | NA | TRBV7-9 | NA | CASSGPRTDRGYGYTF | TGTGCCAGCAGCGGCCCTCGGACGGACCGGGGCTATGGCTACACCTTC
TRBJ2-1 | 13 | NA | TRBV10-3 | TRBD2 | CAIRGGESNEQFF | TGTGCCATCAGGGGGGGGGAGTCAAATGAGCAGTTCTTC
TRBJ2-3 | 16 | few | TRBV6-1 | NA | CASSESLSVSTDTQYF | TGTGCCAGCAGTGAATCTCTAAGCGTTAGCACAGATACGCAGTATTTT
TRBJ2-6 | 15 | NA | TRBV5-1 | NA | CASSQTAAGANVLTF | TGCGCCAGCAGCCAGACTGCAGCTGGGGCCAACGTCCTGACTTTC
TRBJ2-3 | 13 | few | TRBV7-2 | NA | CASSLGVWDTQYF | TGTGCCAGCAGCTTAGGGGTGTGGGATACGCAGTATTTT
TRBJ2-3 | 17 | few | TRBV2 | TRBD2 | CASRLRTSGRGTDTQYF | TGTGCCAGCAGACTCAGGACTAGCGGGAGAGGCACAGATACGCAGTATTTT
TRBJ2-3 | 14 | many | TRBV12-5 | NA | CASGMGLRGDTQYF | TGTGCTAGTGGCATGGGACTGCGTGGAGATACGCAGTATTTT
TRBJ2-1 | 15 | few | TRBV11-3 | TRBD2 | CASSLSGGQHNEQFF | TGTGCCAGCAGCTTATCGGGGGGGCAACACAATGAGCAGTTCTTC
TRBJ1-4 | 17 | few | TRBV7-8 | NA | CASSPSSTHRANEKLFF | TGTGCCAGCAGCCCTTCCTCGACGCACAGGGCTAATGAAAAACTGTTTTTT
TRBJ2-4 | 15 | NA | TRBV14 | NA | CASSQVGGDRNIQYF | TGTGCCAGCAGCCAAGTGGGAGGGGACAGGAACATTCAGTACTTC